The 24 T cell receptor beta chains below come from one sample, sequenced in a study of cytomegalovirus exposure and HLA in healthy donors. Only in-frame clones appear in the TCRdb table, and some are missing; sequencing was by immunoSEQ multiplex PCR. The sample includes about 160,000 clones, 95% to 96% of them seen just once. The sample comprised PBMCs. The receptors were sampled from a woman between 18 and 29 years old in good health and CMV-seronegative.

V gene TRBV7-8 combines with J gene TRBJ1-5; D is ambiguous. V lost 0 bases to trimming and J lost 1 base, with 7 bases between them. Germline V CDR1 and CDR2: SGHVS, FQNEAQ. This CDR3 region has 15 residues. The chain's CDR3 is CASSLAPSSNQPQHF. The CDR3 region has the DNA TGTGCCAGCAGCTTAGCCCCTTCGAGCAATCAGCCCCAGCATTTT.

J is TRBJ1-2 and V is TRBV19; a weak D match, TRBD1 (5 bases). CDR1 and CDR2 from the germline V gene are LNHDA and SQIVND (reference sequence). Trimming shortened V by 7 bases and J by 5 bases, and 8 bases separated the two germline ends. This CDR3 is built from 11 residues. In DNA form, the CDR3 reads TGTGCCAGTACCGCAGGGTATGGCTACACCTTC. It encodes CASTAGYGYTF.

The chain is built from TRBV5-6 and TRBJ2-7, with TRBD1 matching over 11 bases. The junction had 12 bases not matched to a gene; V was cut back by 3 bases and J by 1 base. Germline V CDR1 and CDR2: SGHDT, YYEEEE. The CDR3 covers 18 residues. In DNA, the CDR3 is TGTGCCAGCAGCTCGAGAGGACAGGGGGCGGCCGATTCCTACGAGCAGTACTTC. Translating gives CASSSRGQGAADSYEQYF.

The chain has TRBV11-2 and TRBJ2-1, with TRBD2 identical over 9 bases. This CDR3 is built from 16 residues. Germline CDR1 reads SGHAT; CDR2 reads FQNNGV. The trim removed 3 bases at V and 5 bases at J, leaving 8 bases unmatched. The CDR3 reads CASSFDWAGGDNEQFF. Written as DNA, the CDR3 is TGTGCCAGCAGCTTCGATTGGGCGGGGGGGGACAATGAGCAGTTCTTC.

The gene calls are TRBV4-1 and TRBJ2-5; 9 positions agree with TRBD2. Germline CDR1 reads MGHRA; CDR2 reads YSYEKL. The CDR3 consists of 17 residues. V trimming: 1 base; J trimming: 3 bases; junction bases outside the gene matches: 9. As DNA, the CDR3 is TGCGCCAGCAGCCAAGTAGGGGCGGGGGGGCCCGAAGAGACCCAGTACTTC. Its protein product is CASSQVGAGGPEETQYF.

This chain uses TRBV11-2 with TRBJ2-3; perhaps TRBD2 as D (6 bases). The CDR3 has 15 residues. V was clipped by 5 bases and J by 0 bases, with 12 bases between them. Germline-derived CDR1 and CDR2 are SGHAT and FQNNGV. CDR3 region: CASSKGLVSTDTQYF. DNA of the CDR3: TGTGCCAGCAGCAAGGGACTGGTCAGCACAGATACGCAGTATTTT.

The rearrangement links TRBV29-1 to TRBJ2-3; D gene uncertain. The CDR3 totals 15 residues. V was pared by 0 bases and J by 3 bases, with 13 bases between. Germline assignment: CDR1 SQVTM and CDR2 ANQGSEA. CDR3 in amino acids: CSVEEKRLGTDTQYF. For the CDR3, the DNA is TGCAGCGTTGAAGAAAAGCGTCTCGGGACAGATACGCAGTATTTT.

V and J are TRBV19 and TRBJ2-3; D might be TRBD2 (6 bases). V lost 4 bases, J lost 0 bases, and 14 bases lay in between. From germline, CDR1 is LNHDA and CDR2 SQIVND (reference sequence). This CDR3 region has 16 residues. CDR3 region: CASSTPLASSTDTQYF. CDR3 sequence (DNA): TGTGCCAGTAGTACCCCCCTAGCGTCTAGCACAGATACGCAGTATTTT.

The CDR3 nucleotides read TGTGCCAGCAGGTCGGGACAGGGGGCTGGAGAGCAGTACTTC. Protein: CASRSGQGAGEQYF. The chain has TRBV5-5 and TRBJ2-7; the match to TRBD1 covers 12 bases. The V segment lost 5 bases and the J segment 7 bases; nucleotides outside the gene matches: 7. CDR3 length equals 14 residues. CDR1 and CDR2 from the germline V gene are SGHKS and YYEKEE (reference sequence).

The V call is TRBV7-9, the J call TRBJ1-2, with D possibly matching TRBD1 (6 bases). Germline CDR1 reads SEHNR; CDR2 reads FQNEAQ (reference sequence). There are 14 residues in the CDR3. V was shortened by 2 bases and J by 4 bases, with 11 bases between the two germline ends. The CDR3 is CASSLPDRTYGYTF. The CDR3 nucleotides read TGTGCCAGCAGCTTACCCGACAGGACCTATGGCTACACCTTC.

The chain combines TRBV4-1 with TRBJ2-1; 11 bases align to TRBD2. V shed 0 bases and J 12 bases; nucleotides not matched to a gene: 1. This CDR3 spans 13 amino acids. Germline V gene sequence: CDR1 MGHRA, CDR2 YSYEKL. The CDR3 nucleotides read TGCGCCAGCAGCCAAGATAGCGGGGGGGGGCAGTTCTTC. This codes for CASSQDSGGGQFF.

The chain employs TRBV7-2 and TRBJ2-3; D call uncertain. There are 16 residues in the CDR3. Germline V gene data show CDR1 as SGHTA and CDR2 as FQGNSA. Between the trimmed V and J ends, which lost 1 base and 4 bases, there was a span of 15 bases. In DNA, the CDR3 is TGTGCCAGCAGCTTAGAGTATCACCGTGAGTCAGATACGCAGTATTTT. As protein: CASSLEYHRESDTQYF.

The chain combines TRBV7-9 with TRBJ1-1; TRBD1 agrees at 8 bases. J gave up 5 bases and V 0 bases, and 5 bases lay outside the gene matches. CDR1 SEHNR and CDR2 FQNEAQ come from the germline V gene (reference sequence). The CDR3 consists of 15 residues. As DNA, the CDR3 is TGTGCCAGCAGCTTAGCAGGACAGGGCTGGACTGAAGCTTTCTTT. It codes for CASSLAGQGWTEAFF.

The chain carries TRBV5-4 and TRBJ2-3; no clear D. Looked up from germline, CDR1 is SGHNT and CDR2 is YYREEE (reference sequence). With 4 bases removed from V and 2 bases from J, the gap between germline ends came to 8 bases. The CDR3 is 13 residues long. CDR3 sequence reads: CASSPDFTDTQYF. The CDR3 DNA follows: TGTGCCAGCAGCCCCGACTTCACAGATACGCAGTATTTT.

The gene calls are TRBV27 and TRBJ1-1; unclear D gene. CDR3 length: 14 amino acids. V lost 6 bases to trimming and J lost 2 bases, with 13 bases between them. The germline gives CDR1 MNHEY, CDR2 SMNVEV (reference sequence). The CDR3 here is CASSLSTSNTEAFF. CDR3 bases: TGTGCCAGCAGCCTATCGACTAGTAACACTGAAGCTTTCTTT.

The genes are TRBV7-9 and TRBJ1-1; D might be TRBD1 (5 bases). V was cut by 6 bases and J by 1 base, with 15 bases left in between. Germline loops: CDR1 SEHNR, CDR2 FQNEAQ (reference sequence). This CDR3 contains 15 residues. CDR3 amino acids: CASSWGGATNTEAFF. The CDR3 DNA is TGTGCCAGCAGTTGGGGGGGAGCCACGAACACTGAAGCTTTCTTT.

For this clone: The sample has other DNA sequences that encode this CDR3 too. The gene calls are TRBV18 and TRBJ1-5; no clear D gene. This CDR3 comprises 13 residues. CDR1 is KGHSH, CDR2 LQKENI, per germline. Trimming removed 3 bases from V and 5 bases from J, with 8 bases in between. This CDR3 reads CASSPGRDQPQHF. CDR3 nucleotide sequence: TGTGCCAGCTCACCGGGCCGAGATCAGCCCCAGCATTTT.

This chain's CDR3 is CAWSVDRQETQYF. The CDR3 DNA reads as TGTGCCTGGAGTGTAGACAGACAAGAGACCCAGTACTTC. The chain has TRBV30 and TRBJ2-5; maybe TRBD1 (5 bases). The V gene lost 0 bases and the J gene lost 2 bases, with 7 bases spanning the gap. CDR1 is GTSNPN and CDR2 is SVGIG in the germline V gene (reference sequence). The CDR3 is 13 residues long.

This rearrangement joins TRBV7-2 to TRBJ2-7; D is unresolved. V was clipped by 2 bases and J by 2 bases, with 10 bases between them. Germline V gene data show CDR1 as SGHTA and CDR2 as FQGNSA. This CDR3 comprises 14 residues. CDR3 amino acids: CASSLPGPPYEQYF. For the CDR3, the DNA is TGTGCCAGCAGCTTACCTGGGCCCCCCTACGAGCAGTACTTC.

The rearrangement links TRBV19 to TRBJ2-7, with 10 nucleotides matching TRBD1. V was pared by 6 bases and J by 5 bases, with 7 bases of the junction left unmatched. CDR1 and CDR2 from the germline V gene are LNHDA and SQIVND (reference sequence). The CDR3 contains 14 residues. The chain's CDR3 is CASSHDRGRHEQYF. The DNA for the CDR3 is TGTGCCAGTAGCCACGACAGGGGGCGGCACGAGCAGTACTTC. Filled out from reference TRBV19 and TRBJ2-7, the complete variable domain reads DGGITQSPKYLFRKEGQNVTLSCEQNLNHDAMYWYRQDPGQGLRLIYYSQIVNDFQKGDIAEGYSVSREKKESFPLTVTSAQKNPTAFYLCASSHDRGRHEQYFGPGTRLTVT.

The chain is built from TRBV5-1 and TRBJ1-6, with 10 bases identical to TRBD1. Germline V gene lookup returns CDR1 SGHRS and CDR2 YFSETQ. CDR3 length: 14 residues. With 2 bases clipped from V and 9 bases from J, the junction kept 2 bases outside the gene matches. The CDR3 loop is CASSFGQGGSPLHF. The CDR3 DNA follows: TGCGCCAGCAGCTTTGGACAGGGGGGTTCACCCCTCCACTTT. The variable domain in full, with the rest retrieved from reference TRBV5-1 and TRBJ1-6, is KAGVTQTPRYLIKTRGQQVTLSCSPISGHRSVSWYQQTPGQGLQFLFEYFSETQRNKGNFPGRFSGRQFSNSRSEMNVSTLELGDSALYLCASSFGQGGSPLHFGNGTRLTVT.

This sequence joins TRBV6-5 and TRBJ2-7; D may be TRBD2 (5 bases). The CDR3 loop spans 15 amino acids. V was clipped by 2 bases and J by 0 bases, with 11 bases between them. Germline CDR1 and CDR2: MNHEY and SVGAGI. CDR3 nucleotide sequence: TGTGCCAGCAGTTACCTCGGGATCAACTCCTACGAGCAGTACTTC. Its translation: CASSYLGINSYEQYF.

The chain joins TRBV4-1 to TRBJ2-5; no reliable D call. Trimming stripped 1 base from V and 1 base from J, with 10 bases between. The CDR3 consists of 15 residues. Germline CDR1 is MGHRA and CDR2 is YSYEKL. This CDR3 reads CASSQALLTQETQYF. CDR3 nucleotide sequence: TGCGCCAGCAGCCAAGCACTGCTTACCCAAGAGACCCAGTACTTC.

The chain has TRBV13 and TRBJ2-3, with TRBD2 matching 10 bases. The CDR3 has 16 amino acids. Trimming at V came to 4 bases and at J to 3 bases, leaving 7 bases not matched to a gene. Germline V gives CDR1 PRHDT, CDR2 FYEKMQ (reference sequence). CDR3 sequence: CASSSTSGGGTDTQYF. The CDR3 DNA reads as TGTGCCAGCAGCTCTACCAGCGGGGGGGGAACAGATACGCAGTATTTT.